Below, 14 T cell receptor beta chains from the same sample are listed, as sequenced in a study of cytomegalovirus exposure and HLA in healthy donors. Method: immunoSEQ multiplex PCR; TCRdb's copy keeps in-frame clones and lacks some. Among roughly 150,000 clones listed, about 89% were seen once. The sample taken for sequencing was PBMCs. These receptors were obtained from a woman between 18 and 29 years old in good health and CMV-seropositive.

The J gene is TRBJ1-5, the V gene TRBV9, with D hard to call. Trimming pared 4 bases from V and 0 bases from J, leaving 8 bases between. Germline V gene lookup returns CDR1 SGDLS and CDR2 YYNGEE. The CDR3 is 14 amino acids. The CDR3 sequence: CASSPGVSNQPQHF. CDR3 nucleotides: TGTGCCAGCAGCCCCGGGGTTAGCAATCAGCCCCAGCATTTT.

This CDR3 reads CASSRGRANEKLFF. CDR3 in DNA: TGTGCCAGCAGTAGAGGCAGGGCAAATGAAAAACTGTTTTTT. The rearrangement links TRBV6-5 to TRBJ1-4; TRBD1 might be the D (5 bases). The CDR3 covers 14 residues. The germline V and J ends were trimmed by 5 bases and 5 bases, with 12 bases remaining between them. From germline, CDR1 is MNHEY and CDR2 SVGAGI.

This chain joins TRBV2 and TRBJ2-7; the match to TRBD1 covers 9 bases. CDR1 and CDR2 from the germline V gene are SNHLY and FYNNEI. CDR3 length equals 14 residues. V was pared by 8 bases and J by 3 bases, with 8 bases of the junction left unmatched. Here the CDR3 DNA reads TGTGCCAGCTTTATCGGGACAGGGCTCTACGAGCAGTACTTC. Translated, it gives CASFIGTGLYEQYF.

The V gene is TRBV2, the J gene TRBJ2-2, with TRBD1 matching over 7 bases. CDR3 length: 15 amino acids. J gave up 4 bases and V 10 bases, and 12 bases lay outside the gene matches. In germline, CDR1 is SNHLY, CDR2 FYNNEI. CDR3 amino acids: CAIELDRVSTGELFF. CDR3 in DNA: TGTGCCATTGAACTTGACAGGGTCTCCACCGGGGAGCTGTTTTTT. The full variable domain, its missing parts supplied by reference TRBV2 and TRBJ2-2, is EPEVTQTPSHQVTQMGQEVILRCVPISNHLYFYWYRQILGQKVEFLVSFYNNEISEKSEIFDDQFSVERPDGSNFTLKIRSTKLEDSAMYFCAIELDRVSTGELFFGEGSRLTVL.

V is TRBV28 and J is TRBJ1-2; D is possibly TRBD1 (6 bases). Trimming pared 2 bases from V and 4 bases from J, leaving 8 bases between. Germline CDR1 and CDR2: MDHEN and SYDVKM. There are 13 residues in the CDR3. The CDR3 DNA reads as TGTGCCAGCAGTTTACGGACAGTCTATGGCTACACCTTC. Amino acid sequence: CASSLRTVYGYTF.

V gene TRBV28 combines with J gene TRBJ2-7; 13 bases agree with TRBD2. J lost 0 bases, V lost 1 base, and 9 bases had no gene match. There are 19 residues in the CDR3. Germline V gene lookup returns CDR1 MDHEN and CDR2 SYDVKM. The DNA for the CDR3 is TGTGCCAGCAGTTTATATGCTTCGGGGACTAGCGGGACCTCCTACGAGCAGTACTTC. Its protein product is CASSLYASGTSGTSYEQYF. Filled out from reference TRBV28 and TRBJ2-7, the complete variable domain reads DVKVTQSSRYLVKRTGEKVFLECVQDMDHENMFWYRQDPGLGLRLIYFSYDVKMKEKGDIPEGYSVSREKKERFSLILESASTNQTSMYLCASSLYASGTSGTSYEQYFGPGTRLTVT.

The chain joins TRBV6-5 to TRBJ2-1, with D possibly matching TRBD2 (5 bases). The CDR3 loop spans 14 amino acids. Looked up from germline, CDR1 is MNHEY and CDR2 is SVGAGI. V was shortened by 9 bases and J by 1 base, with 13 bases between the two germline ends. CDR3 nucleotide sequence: TGTGCCAGTAAAATGGGAGCTTCCTACAATGAGCAGTTCTTC. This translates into CASKMGASYNEQFF.

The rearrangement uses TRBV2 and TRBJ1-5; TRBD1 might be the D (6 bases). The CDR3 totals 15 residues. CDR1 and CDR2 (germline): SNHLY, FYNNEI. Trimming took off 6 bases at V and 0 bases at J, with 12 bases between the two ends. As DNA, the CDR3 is TGTGCCAGCAGGGTTGGACAGACTAGCAATCAGCCCCAGCATTTT. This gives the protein CASRVGQTSNQPQHF.

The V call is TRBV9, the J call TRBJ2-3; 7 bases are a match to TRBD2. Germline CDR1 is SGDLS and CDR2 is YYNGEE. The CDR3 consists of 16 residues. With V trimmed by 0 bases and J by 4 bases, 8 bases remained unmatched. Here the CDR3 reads CASSVVGGGPADTQYF. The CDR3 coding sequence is TGTGCCAGCAGCGTAGTTGGGGGAGGGCCGGCAGATACGCAGTATTTT.

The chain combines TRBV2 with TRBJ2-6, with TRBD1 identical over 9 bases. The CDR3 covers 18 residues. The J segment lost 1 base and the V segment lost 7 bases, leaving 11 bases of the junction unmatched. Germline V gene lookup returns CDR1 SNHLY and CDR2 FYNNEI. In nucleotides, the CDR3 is TGTGCCAGCACACCGGAACGGACAGGGGTGTCTGGGGCCAACGTCCTGACTTTC. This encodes CASTPERTGVSGANVLTF.

CDR3 in DNA: TGCGCCAGCAGCCAAGATTCAGGGGACCCCTACGAGCAGTACTTC. This gives the protein CASSQDSGDPYEQYF. The genes are TRBV4-1 and TRBJ2-7, with a weak D call TRBD1 (6 bases). V lost 0 bases and J 2 bases, leaving 11 bases between the germline ends. This CDR3 contains 15 residues. Germline CDR1 MGHRA, CDR2 YSYEKL.

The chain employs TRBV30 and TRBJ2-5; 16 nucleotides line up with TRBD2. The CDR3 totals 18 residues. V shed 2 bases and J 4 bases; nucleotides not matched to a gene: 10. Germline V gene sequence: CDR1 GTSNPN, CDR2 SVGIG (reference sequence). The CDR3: CAWSPAGTSGRAPETQYF. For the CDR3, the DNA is TGTGCCTGGAGTCCCGCCGGGACTAGCGGGAGGGCCCCAGAGACCCAGTACTTC.

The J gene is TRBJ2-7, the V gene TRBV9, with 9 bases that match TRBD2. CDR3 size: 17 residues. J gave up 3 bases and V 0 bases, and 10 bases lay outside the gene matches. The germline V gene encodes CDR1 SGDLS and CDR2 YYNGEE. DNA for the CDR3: TGTGCCAGCAGCGTAGGGAACCTAGCGGGATCCTTCTACGAGCAGTACTTC. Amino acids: CASSVGNLAGSFYEQYF. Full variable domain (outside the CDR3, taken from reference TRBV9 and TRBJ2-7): DSGVTQTPKHLITATGQRVTLRCSPRSGDLSVYWYQQSLDQGLQFLIQYYNGEERAKGNILERFSAQQFPDLHSELNLSSLELGDSALYFCASSVGNLAGSFYEQYFGPGTRLTVT.

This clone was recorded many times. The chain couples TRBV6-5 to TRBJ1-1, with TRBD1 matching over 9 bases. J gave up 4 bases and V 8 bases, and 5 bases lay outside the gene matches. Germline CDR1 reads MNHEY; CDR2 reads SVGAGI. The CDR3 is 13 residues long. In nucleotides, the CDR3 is TGTGCCAGCGGAACAGGGGGCGGCACTGAAGCTTTCTTT. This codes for CASGTGGGTEAFF.